This T cell receptor (beta chain) was captured by sequencing in a study of identical twins. Findings and caveats of the study: Beta out-of-frame sequences showed weaker excess twin sharing.

From germline, CDR1 is SEHNR and CDR2 FQNEAQ (reference sequence). The CDR3 is 15 residues long. V lost 5 bases and J lost 1, with 12 bases in between. TCRdb independently ran MiXCR on the 5' RACE reads; one entry per CDR3 protein. Seen here are hundreds of thousands of distinct CDR3 sequences, under 9% observed once, and the top ten hold 0.75% to 1%. Healthy Caucasians were all of the donors. This clonotype was seen a few times. Its cognate antigen is unknown. A further study also used this sample, focusing on yellow fever vaccine responses in identical twins. Per that study: Twins reportedly had a vaccine T cell response that seemed partly convergent, partly personalized.

Sample: PBMCs. This chain links TRBV7-9 with TRBJ2-1; D not resolved. This clonotype originated in a young woman in good health. The CDR3 DNA follows: TGTGCCAGCAGCCCCAGCGCAGGTTCCTACAATGAGCAGTTCTTC. This codes for CASSPSAGSYNEQFF.